In its sample, the clone carrying this T cell receptor beta chain was seen many times. Its antigen is currently unknown. The CDR3 loop spans 14 amino acids. Germline CDR1 SGHRS, CDR2 YFSETQ. Trimming cost V 0 bases and J 5 bases, with 11 bases left between them. The authors used template switching to add a universal primer site and gave cDNA unique molecular identifiers. A single record per CDR3 protein comes from TCRdb applying MiXCR to the 5' RACE reads. Here the sample spans some 690,000 distinct CDR3 sequences, over 20% being singletons. The data are from a study of identical twins. General study findings and limits: Within beta out-of-frame sequences, the excess sharing observed between twins was weaker.

These data are also associated with another study on T cells expressing NK-cell markers.

The clonotype originates from a woman younger than 30 in good health. Sequences were obtained from PBMCs. The chain has TRBV5-1 and TRBJ1-1; D is ambiguous. CDR3 region: CASSLELERTEAFF. CDR3 DNA: TGCGCCAGCAGCTTGGAGTTGGAGAGGACTGAAGCTTTCTTT.